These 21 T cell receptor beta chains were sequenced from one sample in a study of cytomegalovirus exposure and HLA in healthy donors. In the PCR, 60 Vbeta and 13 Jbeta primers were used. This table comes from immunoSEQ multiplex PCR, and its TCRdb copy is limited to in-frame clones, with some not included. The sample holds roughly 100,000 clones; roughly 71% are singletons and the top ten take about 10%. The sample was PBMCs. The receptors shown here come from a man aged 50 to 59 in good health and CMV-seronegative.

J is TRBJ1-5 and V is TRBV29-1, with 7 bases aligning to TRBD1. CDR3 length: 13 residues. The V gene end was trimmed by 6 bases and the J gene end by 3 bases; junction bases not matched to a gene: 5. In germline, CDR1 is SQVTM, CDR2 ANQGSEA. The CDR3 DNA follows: TGCAGCGTGACAGGGAATGACAATCAGCCCCAGCATTTT. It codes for CSVTGNDNQPQHF.

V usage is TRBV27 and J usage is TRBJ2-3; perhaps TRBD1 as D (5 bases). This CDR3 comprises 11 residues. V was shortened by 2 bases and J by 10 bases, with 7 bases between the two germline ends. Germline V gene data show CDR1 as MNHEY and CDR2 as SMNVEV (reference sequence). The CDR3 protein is CASSLQGAQYF. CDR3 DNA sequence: TGTGCCAGCAGTTTACAGGGTGCGCAGTATTTT.

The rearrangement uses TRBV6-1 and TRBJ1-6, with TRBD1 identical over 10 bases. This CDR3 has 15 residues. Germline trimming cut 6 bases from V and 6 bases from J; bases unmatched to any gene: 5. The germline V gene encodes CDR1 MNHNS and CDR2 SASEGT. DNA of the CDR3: TGTGCCAGCAGAGCGGACAGGGGGTTTAATTCACCCCTCCACTTT. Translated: CASRADRGFNSPLHF.

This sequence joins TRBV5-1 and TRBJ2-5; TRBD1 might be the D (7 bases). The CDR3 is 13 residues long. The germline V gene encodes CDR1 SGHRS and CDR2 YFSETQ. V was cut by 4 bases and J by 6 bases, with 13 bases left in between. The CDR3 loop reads CASSGGTDKTQYF. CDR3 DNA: TGCGCCAGCAGCGGGGGGACAGACAAGACCCAGTACTTC.

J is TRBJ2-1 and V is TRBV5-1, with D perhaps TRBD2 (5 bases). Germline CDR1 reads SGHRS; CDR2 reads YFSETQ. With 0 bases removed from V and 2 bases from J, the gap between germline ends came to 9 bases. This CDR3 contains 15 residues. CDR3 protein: CASSLDGIAYNEQFF. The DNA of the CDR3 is TGCGCCAGCAGCTTGGACGGGATAGCCTACAATGAGCAGTTCTTC.

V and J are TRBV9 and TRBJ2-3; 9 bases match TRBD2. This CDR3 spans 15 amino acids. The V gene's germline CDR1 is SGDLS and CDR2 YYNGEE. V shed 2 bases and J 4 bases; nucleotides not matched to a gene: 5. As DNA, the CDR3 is TGTGCCAGCAGCGTGGGCGGGGGGGCTTCAGATACGCAGTATTTT. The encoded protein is CASSVGGGASDTQYF.

CDR3 in amino acids: CASSLGPALEDYGYTF. The DNA of the CDR3 is TGTGCCAGCAGCTTGGGACCGGCCCTGGAGGACTATGGCTACACCTTC. V gene TRBV5-4 combines with J gene TRBJ1-2; no definite D call. The CDR3 sequence is 16 residues long. CDR1 SGHNT and CDR2 YYREEE come from the germline V gene (reference sequence). Between the trimmed V and J ends, which lost 0 bases and 3 bases, there was a span of 15 bases.

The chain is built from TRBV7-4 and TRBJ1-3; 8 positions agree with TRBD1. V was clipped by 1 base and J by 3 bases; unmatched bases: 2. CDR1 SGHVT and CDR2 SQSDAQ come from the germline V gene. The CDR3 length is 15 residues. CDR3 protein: CASSLVRGHGNTIYF. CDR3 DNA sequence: TGTGCCAGCAGCTTAGTCAGGGGGCATGGAAACACCATATATTTT.

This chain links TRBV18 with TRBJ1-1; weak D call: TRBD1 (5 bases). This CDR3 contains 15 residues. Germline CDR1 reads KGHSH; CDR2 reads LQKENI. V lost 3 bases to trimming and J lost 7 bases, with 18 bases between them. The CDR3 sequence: CASSPVRGNTGEAFF. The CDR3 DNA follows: TGTGCCAGCTCACCCGTACGGGGGAACACTGGTGAAGCTTTCTTT.

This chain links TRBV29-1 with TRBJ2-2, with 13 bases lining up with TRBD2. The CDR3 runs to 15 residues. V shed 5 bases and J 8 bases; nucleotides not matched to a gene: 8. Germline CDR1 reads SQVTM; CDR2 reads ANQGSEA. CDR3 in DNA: TGCAGCGTTTATTGGACTAGCGGGAGTGGAGGGGAGCTGTTTTTT. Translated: CSVYWTSGSGGELFF.

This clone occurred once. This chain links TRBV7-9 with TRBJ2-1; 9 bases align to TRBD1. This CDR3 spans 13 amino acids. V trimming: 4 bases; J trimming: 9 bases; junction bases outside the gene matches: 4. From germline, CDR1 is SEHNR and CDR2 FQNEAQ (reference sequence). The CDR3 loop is CASSYSDRGEQFF. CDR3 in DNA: TGTGCCAGCAGCTACTCGGACAGGGGTGAGCAGTTCTTC.

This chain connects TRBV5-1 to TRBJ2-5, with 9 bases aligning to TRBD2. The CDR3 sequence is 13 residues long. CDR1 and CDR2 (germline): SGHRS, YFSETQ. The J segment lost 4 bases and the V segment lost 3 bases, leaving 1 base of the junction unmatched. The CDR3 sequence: CASSSSGTETQYF. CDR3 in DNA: TGCGCCAGCAGCTCTAGCGGGACAGAGACCCAGTACTTC.

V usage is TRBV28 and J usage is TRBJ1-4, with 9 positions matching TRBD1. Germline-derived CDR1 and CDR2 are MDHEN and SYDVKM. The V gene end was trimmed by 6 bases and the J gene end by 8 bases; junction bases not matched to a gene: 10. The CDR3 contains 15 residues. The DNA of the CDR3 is TGTGCCAGCAGGATATACAGGGGGCGGAGGGAAAAACTGTTTTTT. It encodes CASRIYRGRREKLFF.

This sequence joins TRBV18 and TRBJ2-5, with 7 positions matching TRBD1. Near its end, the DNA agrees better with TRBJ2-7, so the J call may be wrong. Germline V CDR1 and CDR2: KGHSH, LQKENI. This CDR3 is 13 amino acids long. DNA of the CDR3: TGTGCCAGCTCCCTGCAGGGGGCCTACGAGCAGTACTTC. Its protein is CASSLQGAYEQYF.

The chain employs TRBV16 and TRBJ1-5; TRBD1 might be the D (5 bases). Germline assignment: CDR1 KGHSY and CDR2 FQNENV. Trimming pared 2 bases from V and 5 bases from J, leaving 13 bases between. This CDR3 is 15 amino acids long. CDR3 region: CASSQRSGGDQPQHF. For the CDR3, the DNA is TGTGCCAGCAGCCAACGTTCGGGGGGAGATCAGCCCCAGCATTTT. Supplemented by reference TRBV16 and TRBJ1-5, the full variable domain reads GEEVAQTPKHLVRGEGQKAKLYCAPIKGHSYVFWYQQVLKNEFKFLISFQNENVFDETGMPKERFSAKCLPNSPCSLEIQATKLEDSAVYFCASSQRSGGDQPQHFGDGTRLSIL.

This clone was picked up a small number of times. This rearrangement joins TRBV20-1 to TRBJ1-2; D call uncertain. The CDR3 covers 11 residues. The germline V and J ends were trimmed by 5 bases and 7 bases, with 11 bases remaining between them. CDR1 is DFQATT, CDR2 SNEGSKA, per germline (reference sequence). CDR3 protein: CSAPTNPGYTF. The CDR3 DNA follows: TGCAGTGCTCCTACTAATCCTGGCTACACCTTC.

The CDR3 spells CASSRGQGMNTEAFF. The DNA of the CDR3 is TGTGCCAGCTCACGAGGACAGGGCATGAACACTGAAGCTTTCTTT. This rearrangement joins TRBV18 to TRBJ1-1; the match to TRBD1 covers 8 bases. V lost 4 bases to trimming and J lost 0 bases; unmatched junction nucleotides: 4. Germline V gene lookup returns CDR1 KGHSH and CDR2 LQKENI. The CDR3 runs 15 residues.

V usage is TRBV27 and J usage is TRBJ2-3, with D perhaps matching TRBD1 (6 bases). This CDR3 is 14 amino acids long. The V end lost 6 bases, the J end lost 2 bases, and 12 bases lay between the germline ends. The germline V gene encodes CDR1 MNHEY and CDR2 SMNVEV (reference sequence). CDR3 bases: TGTGCCAGCAGCTTCGCAGGGGTCACAGATACGCAGTATTTT. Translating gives CASSFAGVTDTQYF.

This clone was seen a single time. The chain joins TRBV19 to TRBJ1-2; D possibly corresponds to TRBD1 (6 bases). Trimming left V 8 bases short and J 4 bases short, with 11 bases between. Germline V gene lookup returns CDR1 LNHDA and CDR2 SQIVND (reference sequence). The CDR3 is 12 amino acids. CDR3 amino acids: CASSGTLYGYTF. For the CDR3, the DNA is TGTGCCAGTTCCGGGACACTCTATGGCTACACCTTC.

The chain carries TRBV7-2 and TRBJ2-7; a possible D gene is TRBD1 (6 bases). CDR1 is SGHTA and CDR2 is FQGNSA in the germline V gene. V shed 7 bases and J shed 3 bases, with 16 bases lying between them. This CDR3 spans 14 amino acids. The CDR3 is CASTQQGLFYEQYF. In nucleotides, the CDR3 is TGTGCCAGCACCCAACAGGGATTGTTCTACGAGCAGTACTTC.

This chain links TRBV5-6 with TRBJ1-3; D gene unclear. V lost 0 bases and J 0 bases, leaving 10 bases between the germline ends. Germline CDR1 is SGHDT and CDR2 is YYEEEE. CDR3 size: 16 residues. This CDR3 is CASSLGTDYSGNTIYF. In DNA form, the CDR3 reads TGTGCCAGCAGCTTGGGGACTGATTACTCTGGAAACACCATATATTTT.